What follows describes a single T cell receptor beta chain. TCRdb re-derived calls from the RT-PCR reads in MiXCR, one entry per CDR3 protein. The sample has about 680,000 distinct CDR3 sequences; approximately 15% are singletons. V was trimmed by 7 bases and J by 9 bases, leaving 11 bases between them. This CDR3 contains 11 residues. The V gene's germline CDR1 is SGHKS and CDR2 YYEKEE (reference sequence). V gene TRBV5-5 combines with J gene TRBJ2-1; D unclear. This TCR was sampled from a female donor in good health, serving as a healthy control. The source material was memory CD4+ T cells from blood. The CDR3 DNA reads as TGTGCCAGCGCTACGAGAGGTGAGCAGTTCTTC. Its translation is CASATRGEQFF.